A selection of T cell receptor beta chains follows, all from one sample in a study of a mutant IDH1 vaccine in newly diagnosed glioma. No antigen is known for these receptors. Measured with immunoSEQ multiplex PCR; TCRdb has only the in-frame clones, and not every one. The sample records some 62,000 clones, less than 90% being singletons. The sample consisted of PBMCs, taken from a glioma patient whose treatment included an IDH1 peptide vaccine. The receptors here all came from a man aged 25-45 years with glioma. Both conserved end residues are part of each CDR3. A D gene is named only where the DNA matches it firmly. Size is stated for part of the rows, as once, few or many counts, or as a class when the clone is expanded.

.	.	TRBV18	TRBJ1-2	CASSPIRGNYGYTF	TGTGCCAGCTCACCCATCCGGGGAAACTATGGCTACACCTTC
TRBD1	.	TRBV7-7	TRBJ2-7	CASSSGQGSYEQYF	TGTGCCAGCAGCTCTGGACAGGGTTCCTACGAGCAGTACTTC
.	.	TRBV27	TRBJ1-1	CASTFGPGTEAFF	TGTGCCAGCACCTTCGGCCCGGGCACTGAAGCTTTCTTT
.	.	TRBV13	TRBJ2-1	CASRGNSYNEQFF	TGTGCCAGCCGAGGAAACTCCTACAATGAGCAGTTCTTC
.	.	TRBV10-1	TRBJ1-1	CASSEPGAKNTEAFF	TGCGCCAGCAGTGAGCCAGGGGCGAAGAACACTGAAGCTTTCTTT
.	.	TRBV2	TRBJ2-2	CASSRDTYTGELFF	TGTGCCAGCAGCCGGGACACCTACACCGGGGAGCTGTTTTTT
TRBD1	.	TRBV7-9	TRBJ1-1	CASRQGQGYAEAFF	TGTGCCAGCAGGCAGGGACAGGGGTATGCTGAAGCTTTCTTT
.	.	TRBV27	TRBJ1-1	CASSFVGTNTEAFF	TGTGCCAGCAGTTTCGTAGGGACGAACACTGAAGCTTTCTTT
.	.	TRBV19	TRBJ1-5	CASSIGGQPQHF	TGTGCCAGTAGTATAGGGGGACAGCCCCAGCATTTT
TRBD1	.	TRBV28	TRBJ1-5	CASSPYRGLKTNYSNQPQHF	TGTGCCAGCAGTCCTTACAGGGGGCTCAAGACAAACTATAGCAATCAGCCCCAGCATTTT
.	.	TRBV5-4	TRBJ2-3	CASRAQGTDTQYF	TGTGCCAGCAGGGCGCAGGGCACAGATACGCAGTATTTT
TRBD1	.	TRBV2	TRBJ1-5	CASRRQGDQPQHF	TGTGCCAGCAGGAGACAGGGGGATCAGCCCCAGCATTTT
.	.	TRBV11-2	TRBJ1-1	CASSLVWDTEAFF	TGTGCCAGCAGCTTAGTGTGGGACACTGAAGCTTTCTTT
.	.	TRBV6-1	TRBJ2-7	CASSEEFATTYYEQYF	TGTGCCAGCAGTGAAGAATTCGCTACGACATACTACGAGCAGTACTTC
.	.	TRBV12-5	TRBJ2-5	CASGSPTDPETETQYF	TGTGCTAGTGGTTCTCCAACAGATCCAGAAACAGAAACCCAGTACTTC
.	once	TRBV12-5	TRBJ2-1	CASGLVPLDNEQFF	TGTGCTAGTGGTTTGGTACCACTAGACAATGAGCAGTTCTTC
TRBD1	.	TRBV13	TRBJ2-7	CASSLDPDRSYEQYF	TGTGCCAGCAGCTTAGACCCGGACAGGTCCTACGAGCAGTACTTC
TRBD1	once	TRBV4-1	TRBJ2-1	CASSPGQGALNEQFF	TGCGCCAGCAGCCCGGGACAGGGGGCGCTCAATGAGCAGTTCTTC
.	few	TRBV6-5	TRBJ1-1	CASSYGGYTEAFF	TGTGCCAGCAGTTACGGAGGATACACTGAAGCTTTCTTT
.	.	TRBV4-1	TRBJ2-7	CASSQDFPAGEQYF	TGCGCCAGCAGCCAAGATTTTCCCGCGGGCGAGCAGTACTTC
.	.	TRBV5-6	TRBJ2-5	CASSLGGDETQYF	TGTGCCAGCAGCTTGGGGGGGGACGAGACCCAGTACTTC
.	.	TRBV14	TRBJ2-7	CASSQGPRDTSSYEQYF	TGTGCCAGCAGCCAAGGTCCCCGAGACACGAGCTCCTACGAGCAGTACTTC
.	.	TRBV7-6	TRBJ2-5	CASSFGETQYF	TGTGCCAGCAGCTTTGGGGAGACCCAGTACTTC
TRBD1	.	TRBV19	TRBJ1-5	CASSPGQGYNQPQHF	TGTGCCAGTAGTCCGGGACAGGGGTATAATCAGCCCCAGCATTTT
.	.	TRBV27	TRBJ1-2	CASSKQGVNGYTF	TGTGCCAGCAGCAAACAGGGTGTAAATGGCTACACCTTC
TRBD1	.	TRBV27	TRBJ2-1	CASSLDRGGYNEQFF	TGTGCCAGCAGTTTAGACAGGGGGGGCTACAATGAGCAGTTCTTC
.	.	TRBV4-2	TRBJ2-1	CASSQEQASGGNEQFF	TGTGCCAGCAGCCAAGAACAAGCCTCCGGTGGGAATGAGCAGTTCTTC
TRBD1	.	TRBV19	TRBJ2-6	CASSITGVGANVLTF	TGTGCCAGTAGTATTACAGGGGTTGGGGCCAACGTCCTGACTTTC
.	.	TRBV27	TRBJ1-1	CASRGRVSYTEAFF	TGTGCCAGCAGGGGCCGCGTTTCGTACACTGAAGCTTTCTTT